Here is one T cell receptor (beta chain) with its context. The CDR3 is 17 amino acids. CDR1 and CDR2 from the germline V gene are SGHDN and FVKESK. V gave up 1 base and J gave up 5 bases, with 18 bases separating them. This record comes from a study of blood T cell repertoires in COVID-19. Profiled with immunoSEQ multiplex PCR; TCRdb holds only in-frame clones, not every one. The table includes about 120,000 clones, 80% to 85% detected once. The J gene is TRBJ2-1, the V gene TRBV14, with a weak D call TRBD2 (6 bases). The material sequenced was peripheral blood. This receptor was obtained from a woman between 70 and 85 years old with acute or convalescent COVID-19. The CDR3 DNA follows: TGTGCCAGCAGCCAAGCTATTACTAGCTCCCGAGACAATGAGCAGTTCTTC. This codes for CASSQAITSSRDNEQFF.